This entry lists 5 T cell receptor beta chains sequenced from one sample in a study of shared clonotypes between healthy human individuals. Here immunoSEQ multiplex PCR was the method, and the copy in TCRdb shows in-frame clones only, minus some. The sample shows over 2 million clones, roughly 92% of them seen only once. Material for sequencing was naive CD4+ T cells from PBMCs. Subset specified: CD45RA+ positively selected. These receptors were obtained from a man between 18 and 29 years old in good health. Some clones in this sample may be carry-over from other donors' samples.

This clone came up a few times. The chain is built from TRBV30 and TRBJ1-4; 8 bases match TRBD1. Germline trimming cut 3 bases from V and 8 bases from J; bases unmatched to any gene: 11. Germline lookup yields CDR1 GTSNPN and CDR2 SVGIG (reference sequence). This CDR3 region has 15 residues. The CDR3 region is CAWRSPQGAGEKLFF. The CDR3 nucleotides are TGTGCCTGGAGGTCACCCCAGGGGGCGGGGGAAAAACTGTTTTTT.

This chain connects TRBV5-1 to TRBJ1-2, with D perhaps matching TRBD1 (5 bases). CDR1 is SGHRS, CDR2 YFSETQ, per germline. V lost 0 bases and J 7 bases, leaving 16 bases between the germline ends. The CDR3 covers 15 residues. The CDR3 bases are TGCGCCAGCAGCTTGGCCGCGGACACCCAGCCTGGCTACACCTTC. Protein product: CASSLAADTQPGYTF.

The rearrangement uses TRBV28 and TRBJ1-2; the D gene is possibly TRBD1 (6 bases). The V gene lost 2 bases and the J gene lost 8 bases, with 9 bases spanning the gap. The CDR3 has 12 residues. CDR1 is MDHEN, CDR2 SYDVKM, per germline. The CDR3: CASSLQGLGYTF. CDR3 coding DNA: TGTGCCAGCAGTTTACAGGGGTTGGGCTACACCTTC.

The chain combines TRBV18 with TRBJ2-1, with D unresolved. This CDR3 contains 11 residues. Germline CDR1 KGHSH, CDR2 LQKENI. V was trimmed by 8 bases and J by 8 bases, leaving 10 bases between them. The CDR3 spells CASAQTDEQFF. In DNA, the CDR3 is TGTGCCAGCGCTCAGACCGATGAGCAGTTCTTC.

This rearrangement joins TRBV7-8 to TRBJ1-2, with D maybe TRBD1 (5 bases). The CDR3 has 13 amino acids. With 5 bases removed from V and 6 bases from J, the gap between germline ends came to 13 bases. Germline V gene lookup returns CDR1 SGHVS and CDR2 FQNEAQ. CDR3 nucleotides: TGTGCCAGCAGCCCGAGTCGGGGGAATGGCTACACCTTC. This sequence encodes CASSPSRGNGYTF.